This T cell receptor beta chain was sequenced during a study of cytotoxic CD8 clonotypes in ibrutinib-treated CLL. Unmatched junction bases numbered 6, after V lost 2 bases and J lost 3 bases. The CDR3 totals 18 residues. CDR1 SGHRS and CDR2 YFSETQ come from the germline V gene. The method was immunoSEQ multiplex PCR; TCRdb's version includes in-frame clones alone and lacks a portion of them. Altogether roughly 52,000 clones are present, 53% being singletons, with the ten largest covering approximately 29%. The chain combines TRBV5-1 with TRBJ2-3; TRBD2 matches at 16 bases. This specimen was PBMCs, taken after 12 months of ibrutinib treatment. The receptor was isolated from a human donor with chronic lymphocytic leukemia. The CDR3 loop reads CASSFGTSGRADTDTQYF. The CDR3 DNA reads as TGCGCCAGCAGCTTTGGGACTAGCGGGAGGGCGGATACAGATACGCAGTATTTT.